The 10 T cell receptor beta chains given below trace back to one sample, sequenced in a study of cytomegalovirus exposure and HLA in healthy donors. The assay was immunoSEQ multiplex PCR, and TCRdb's table has in-frame clones only and misses some. This table has more than 200,000 clones, roughly 91% appearing once. Sequencing was done on a sample of PBMCs. The receptors derive from a woman in her twenties or thirties in good health and CMV-seronegative.

V gene TRBV18 combines with J gene TRBJ2-6, with TRBD1 matching over 7 bases. The CDR3 consists of 15 residues. Germline CDR1 KGHSH, CDR2 LQKENI. V was clipped by 3 bases and J by 2 bases; unmatched bases: 1. As DNA, the CDR3 is TGTGCCAGCTCACCCGACAGGGCTGGGGCCAACGTCCTGACTTTC. Translation: CASSPDRAGANVLTF.

The CDR3 DNA sequence: TGTGCCAGTAGTATAGGAGGGGGGAGGACTGAAGCTTTCTTT. As protein: CASSIGGGRTEAFF. The chain links TRBV19 to TRBJ1-1; the D gene is possibly TRBD1 (6 bases). This CDR3 comprises 14 residues. Trimming shortened V by 1 base and J by 5 bases, and 11 bases separated the two germline ends. The germline V gene has CDR1 LNHDA and CDR2 SQIVND (reference sequence).

This rearrangement joins TRBV30 to TRBJ2-7; TRBD2 agrees at 8 bases. CDR1 is GTSNPN, CDR2 SVGIG, per germline (reference sequence). With V trimmed by 4 bases and J by 1 base, 3 bases remained unmatched. This CDR3 region has 13 residues. The CDR3 coding sequence is TGTGCCTGGATGGGACTAGGGTCCTACGAGCAGTACTTC. This encodes CAWMGLGSYEQYF.

This clone was seen only a few times. The chain links TRBV15 to TRBJ1-3; D ambiguous. The CDR3 length is 14 residues. In germline, CDR1 is LNHNV, CDR2 YYDKDF (reference sequence). Trimming took 0 bases from V and 4 from J, leaving 7 bases between them. The CDR3 region has the DNA TGTGCCACCAGCAGAGAGGCAGGAGGAAACACCATATATTTT. It specifies CATSREAGGNTIYF. The whole variable domain, remainder taken from reference TRBV15 and TRBJ1-3, is DAMVIQNPRYQVTQFGKPVTLSCSQTLNHNVMYWYQQKSSQAPKLLFHYYDKDFNNEADTPDNFQSRRPNTSFCFLDIRSPGLGDTAMYLCATSREAGGNTIYFGEGSWLTVV.

This sequence joins TRBV11-2 and TRBJ2-7; tentatively, D is TRBD1 (6 bases). The germline V gene has CDR1 SGHAT and CDR2 FQNNGV. Trimming shortened V by 6 bases and J by 3 bases, and 15 bases separated the two germline ends. There are 14 residues in the CDR3. CDR3 sequence: CASSALDRFYEQYF. For the CDR3, the DNA is TGTGCCAGCAGTGCCCTAGACAGGTTCTACGAGCAGTACTTC.

This chain connects TRBV27 to TRBJ2-3; 16 positions agree with TRBD2. The CDR3 consists of 17 residues. V gave up 6 bases and J gave up 9 bases; unmatched junction bases: 12. Germline V CDR1 and CDR2: MNHEY, SMNVEV (reference sequence). For the CDR3, the DNA is TGTGCCAGCAGCCCTCCCGGGGGACTAGCGGGAGGGGGGACGCAGTATTTT. Amino acid sequence: CASSPPGGLAGGGTQYF.

The rearrangement uses TRBV15 and TRBJ1-2; the match to TRBD1 covers 7 bases. V dropped 5 bases and J dropped 7; count of bases not matched to a gene: 10. CDR1 is LNHNV and CDR2 is YYDKDF in the germline V gene (reference sequence). CDR3 size: 14 residues. The CDR3 loop reads CATSDDREVGGYTF. The CDR3 coding sequence is TGTGCCACCAGCGATGACAGGGAAGTTGGTGGCTACACCTTC.

The J gene is TRBJ1-1, the V gene TRBV19; D is unresolved. This CDR3 is 13 amino acids long. V lost 3 bases, J lost 3 bases, and 8 bases lay in between. Germline CDR1 reads LNHDA; CDR2 reads SQIVND (reference sequence). CDR3 in DNA: TGTGCCAGTAGTATTTCGGGGTACACTGAAGCTTTCTTT. It yields the protein CASSISGYTEAFF.

The chain uses TRBV6-5 and TRBJ2-1, with unresolved D. The V gene's germline CDR1 is MNHEY and CDR2 SVGAGI. V lost 5 bases to trimming and J lost 0 bases, with 11 bases between them. The CDR3 sequence is 15 residues long. CDR3 protein: CASSRPPDSYNEQFF. CDR3 in DNA: TGTGCCAGCAGTCGTCCCCCCGACTCCTACAATGAGCAGTTCTTC.

The rearrangement uses TRBV11-2 and TRBJ2-1; D gene unclear. There are 12 residues in the CDR3. Germline-derived CDR1 and CDR2 are SGHAT and FQNNGV. V lost 4 bases to trimming and J lost 7 bases, with 8 bases between them. The CDR3 DNA follows: TGTGCCAGCAGCTCGCTAGAGAATGAGCAGTTCTTC. Translated: CASSSLENEQFF.